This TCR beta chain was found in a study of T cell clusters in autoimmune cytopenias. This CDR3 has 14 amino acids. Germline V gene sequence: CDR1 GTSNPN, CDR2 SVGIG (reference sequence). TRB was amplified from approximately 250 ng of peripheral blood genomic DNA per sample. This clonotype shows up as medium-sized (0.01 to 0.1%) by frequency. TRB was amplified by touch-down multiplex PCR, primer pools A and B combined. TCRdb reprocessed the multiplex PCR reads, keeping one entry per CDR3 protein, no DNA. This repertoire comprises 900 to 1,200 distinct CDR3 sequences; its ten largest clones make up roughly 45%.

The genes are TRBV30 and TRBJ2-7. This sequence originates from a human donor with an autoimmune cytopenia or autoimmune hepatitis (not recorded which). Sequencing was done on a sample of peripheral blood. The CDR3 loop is CAWSQTHHSYEQYF.